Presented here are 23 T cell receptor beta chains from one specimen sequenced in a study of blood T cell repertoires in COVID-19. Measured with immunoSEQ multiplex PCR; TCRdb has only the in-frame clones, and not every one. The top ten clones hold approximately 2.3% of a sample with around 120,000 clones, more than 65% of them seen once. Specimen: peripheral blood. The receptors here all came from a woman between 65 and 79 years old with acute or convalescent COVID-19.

CDR3 DNA: TGTGCCAGCAGCTTGCAGGGGCGTAATTCACCCCTCCACTTT. It yields the protein CASSLQGRNSPLHF. J is TRBJ1-6 and V is TRBV5-6, with TRBD1 as a possible D gene (6 bases). In germline, CDR1 is SGHDT, CDR2 YYEEEE. Trimming stripped 1 base from V and 6 bases from J, with 8 bases between. This CDR3 contains 14 residues.

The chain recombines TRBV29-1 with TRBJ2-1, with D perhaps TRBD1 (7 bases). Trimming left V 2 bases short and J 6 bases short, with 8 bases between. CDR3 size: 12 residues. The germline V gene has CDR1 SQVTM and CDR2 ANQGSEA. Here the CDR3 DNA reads TGCAGCGTTGAACAGGGGGGCAATGAGCAGTTCTTC. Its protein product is CSVEQGGNEQFF.

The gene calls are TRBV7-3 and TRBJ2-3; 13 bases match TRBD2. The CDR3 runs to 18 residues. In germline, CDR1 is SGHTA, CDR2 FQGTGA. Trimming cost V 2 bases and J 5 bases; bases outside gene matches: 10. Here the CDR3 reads CASSLPLAGGSGQDTQYF. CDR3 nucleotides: TGTGCCAGCAGCTTACCACTAGCGGGAGGGTCGGGTCAAGATACGCAGTATTTT.

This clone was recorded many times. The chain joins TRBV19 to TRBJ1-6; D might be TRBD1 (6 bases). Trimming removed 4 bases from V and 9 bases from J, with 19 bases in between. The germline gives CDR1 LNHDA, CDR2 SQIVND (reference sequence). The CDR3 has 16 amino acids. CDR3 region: CASSRGTSASGSPLHF. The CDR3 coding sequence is TGTGCCAGTAGTAGAGGGACATCCGCGTCGGGTTCACCCCTCCACTTT.

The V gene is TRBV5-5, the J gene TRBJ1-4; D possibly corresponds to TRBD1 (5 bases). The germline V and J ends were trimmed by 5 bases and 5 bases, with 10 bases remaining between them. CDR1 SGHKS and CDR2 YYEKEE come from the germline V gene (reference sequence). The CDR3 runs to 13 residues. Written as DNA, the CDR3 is TGTGCCAGCAGGGGACTGAGCAATGAAAAACTGTTTTTT. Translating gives CASRGLSNEKLFF.

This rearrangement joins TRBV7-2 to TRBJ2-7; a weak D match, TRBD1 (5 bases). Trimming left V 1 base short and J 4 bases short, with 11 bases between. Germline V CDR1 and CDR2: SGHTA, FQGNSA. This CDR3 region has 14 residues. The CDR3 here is CASSLGGSLYEQYF. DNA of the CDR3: TGTGCCAGCAGCTTAGGGGGCAGCTTGTACGAGCAGTACTTC.

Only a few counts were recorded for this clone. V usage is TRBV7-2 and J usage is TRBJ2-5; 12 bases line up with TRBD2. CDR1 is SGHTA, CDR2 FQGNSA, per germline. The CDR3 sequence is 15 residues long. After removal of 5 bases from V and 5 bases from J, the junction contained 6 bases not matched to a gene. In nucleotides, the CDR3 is TGTGCCAGCAGCCCGACTAGCGGGAGATGGGAGACCCAGTACTTC. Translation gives CASSPTSGRWETQYF.

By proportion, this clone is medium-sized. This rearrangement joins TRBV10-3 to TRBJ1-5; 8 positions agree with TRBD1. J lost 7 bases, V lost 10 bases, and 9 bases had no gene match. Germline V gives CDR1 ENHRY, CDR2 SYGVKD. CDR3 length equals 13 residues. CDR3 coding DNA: TGTGCCACAGGACAGGGATCTAACCAGCCCCAGCATTTT. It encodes CATGQGSNQPQHF.

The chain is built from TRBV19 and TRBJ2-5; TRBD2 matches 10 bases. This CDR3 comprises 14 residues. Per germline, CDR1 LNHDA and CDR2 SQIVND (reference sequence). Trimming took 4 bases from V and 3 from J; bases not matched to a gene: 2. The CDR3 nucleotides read TGTGCCAGTAGTACGCTAGCGGGAGAAGAGACCCAGTACTTC. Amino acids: CASSTLAGEETQYF.

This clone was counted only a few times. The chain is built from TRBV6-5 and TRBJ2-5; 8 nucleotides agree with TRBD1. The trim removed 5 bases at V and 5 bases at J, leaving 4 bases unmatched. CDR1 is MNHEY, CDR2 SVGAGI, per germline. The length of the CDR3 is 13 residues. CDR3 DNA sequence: TGTGCCAGCAGTAGGACAGGGCGGGAGACCCAGTACTTC. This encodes CASSRTGRETQYF.

Written as DNA, the CDR3 is TGTGCCAGCGGGACTAGCGGGGGGGTCGAGCAGTACTTC. As protein: CASGTSGGVEQYF. The J gene is TRBJ2-7, the V gene TRBV7-9; 16 nucleotides agree with TRBD2. With V trimmed by 8 bases and J by 6 bases, 1 base remained unmatched. Germline assignment: CDR1 SEHNR and CDR2 FQNEAQ (reference sequence). The CDR3 is 13 residues long. Drawing the rest from reference TRBV7-9 and TRBJ2-7, the complete variable domain is DTGVSQNPRHKITKRGQNVTFRCDPISEHNRLYWYRQTLGQGPEFLTYFQNEAQLEKSRLLSDRFSAERPKGSFSTLEIQRTEQGDSAMYLCASGTSGGVEQYFGPGTRLTVT.

For the CDR3, the DNA is TGTGCCACCAGCAGAGCGGACAGGCGATATAATGAAAAACTGTTTTTT. The encoded protein is CATSRADRRYNEKLFF. This chain links TRBV15 with TRBJ1-4; TRBD1 aligns across 7 bases. Germline loops: CDR1 LNHNV, CDR2 YYDKDF (reference sequence). V lost 1 base to trimming and J lost 4 bases; unmatched junction nucleotides: 6. This CDR3 region has 16 residues.

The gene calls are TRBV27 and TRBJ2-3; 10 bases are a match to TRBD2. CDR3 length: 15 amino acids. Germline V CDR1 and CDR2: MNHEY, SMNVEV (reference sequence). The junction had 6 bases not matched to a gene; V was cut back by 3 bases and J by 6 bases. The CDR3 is CASSFLAGVRDTQYF. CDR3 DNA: TGTGCCAGCAGTTTCCTAGCGGGAGTTCGTGATACGCAGTATTTT.

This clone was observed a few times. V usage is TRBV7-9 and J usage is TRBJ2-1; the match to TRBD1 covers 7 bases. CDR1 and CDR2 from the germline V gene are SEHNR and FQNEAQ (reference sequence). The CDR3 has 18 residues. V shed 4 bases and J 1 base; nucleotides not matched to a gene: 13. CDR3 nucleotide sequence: TGTGCCAGCAGCTCCTCGTCGAGGGGACAGATATCCTACAATGAGCAGTTCTTC. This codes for CASSSSSRGQISYNEQFF.

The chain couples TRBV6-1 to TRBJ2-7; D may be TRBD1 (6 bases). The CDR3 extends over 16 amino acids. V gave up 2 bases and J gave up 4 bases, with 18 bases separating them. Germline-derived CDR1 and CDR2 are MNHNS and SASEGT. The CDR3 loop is CASSESRTVVGYEQYF. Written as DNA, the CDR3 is TGTGCCAGCAGTGAATCGCGGACAGTCGTCGGATACGAGCAGTACTTC.

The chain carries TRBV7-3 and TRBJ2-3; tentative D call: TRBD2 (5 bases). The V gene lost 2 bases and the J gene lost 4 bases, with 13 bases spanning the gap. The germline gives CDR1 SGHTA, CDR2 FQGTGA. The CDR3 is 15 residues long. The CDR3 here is CASSLSTFGADTQYF. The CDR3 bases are TGTGCCAGCAGCTTATCTACCTTCGGGGCAGATACGCAGTATTTT.

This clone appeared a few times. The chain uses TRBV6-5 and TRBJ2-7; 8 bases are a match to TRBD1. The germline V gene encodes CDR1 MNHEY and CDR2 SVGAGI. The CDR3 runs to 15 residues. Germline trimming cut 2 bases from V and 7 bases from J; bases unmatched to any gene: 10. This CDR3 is CASSYNGQGGREQYF. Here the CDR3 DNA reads TGTGCCAGCAGTTACAACGGACAGGGCGGTCGAGAGCAGTACTTC.

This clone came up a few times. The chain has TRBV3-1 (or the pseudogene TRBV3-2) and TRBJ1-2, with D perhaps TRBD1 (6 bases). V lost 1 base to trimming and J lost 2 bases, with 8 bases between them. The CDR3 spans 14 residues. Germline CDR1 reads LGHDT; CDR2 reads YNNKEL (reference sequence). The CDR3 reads CASSQGGLNYGYTF. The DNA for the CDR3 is TGTGCCAGCAGCCAAGGGGGGCTCAACTATGGCTACACCTTC.

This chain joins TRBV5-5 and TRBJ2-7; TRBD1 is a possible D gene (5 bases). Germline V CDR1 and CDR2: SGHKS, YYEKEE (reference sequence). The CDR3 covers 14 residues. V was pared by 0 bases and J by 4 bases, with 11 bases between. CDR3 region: CASSLGQGGYEQYF. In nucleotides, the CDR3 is TGTGCCAGCAGCTTGGGCCAGGGTGGGTACGAGCAGTACTTC.

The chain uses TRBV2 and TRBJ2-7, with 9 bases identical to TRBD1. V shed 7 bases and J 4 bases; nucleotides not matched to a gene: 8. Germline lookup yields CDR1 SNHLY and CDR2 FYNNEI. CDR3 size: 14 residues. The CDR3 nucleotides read TGTGCCAGCACCGCGGGGACAGGGTTTTACGAGCAGTACTTC. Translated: CASTAGTGFYEQYF.

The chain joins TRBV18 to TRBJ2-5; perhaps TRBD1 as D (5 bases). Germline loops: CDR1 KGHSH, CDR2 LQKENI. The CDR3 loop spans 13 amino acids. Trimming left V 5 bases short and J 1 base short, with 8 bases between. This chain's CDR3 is CASSKTVQETQYF. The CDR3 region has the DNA TGTGCCAGCTCAAAGACAGTCCAAGAGACCCAGTACTTC.

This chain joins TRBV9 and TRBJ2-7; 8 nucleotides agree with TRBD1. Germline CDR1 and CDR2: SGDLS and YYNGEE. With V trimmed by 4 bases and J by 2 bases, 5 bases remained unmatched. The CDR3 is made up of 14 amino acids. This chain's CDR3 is CASSTGQGTYEQYF. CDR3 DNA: TGTGCCAGCAGCACAGGACAGGGAACCTACGAGCAGTACTTC.

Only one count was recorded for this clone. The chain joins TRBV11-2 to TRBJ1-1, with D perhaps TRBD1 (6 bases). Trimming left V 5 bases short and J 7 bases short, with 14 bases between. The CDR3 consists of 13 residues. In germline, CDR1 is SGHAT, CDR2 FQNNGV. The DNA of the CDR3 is TGTGCCAGCAGCCTCGACAGGCAGGGTGAAGCTTTCTTT. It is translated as CASSLDRQGEAFF.